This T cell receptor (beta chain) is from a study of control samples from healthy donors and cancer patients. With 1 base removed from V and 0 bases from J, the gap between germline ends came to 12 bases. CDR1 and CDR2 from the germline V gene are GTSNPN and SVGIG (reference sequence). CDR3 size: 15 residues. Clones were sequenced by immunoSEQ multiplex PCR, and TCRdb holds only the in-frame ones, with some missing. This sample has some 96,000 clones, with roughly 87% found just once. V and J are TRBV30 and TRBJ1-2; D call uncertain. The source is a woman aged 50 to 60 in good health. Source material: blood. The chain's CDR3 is CAWSAGITANYGYTF. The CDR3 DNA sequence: TGTGCCTGGAGTGCCGGGATTACAGCTAACTATGGCTACACCTTC.